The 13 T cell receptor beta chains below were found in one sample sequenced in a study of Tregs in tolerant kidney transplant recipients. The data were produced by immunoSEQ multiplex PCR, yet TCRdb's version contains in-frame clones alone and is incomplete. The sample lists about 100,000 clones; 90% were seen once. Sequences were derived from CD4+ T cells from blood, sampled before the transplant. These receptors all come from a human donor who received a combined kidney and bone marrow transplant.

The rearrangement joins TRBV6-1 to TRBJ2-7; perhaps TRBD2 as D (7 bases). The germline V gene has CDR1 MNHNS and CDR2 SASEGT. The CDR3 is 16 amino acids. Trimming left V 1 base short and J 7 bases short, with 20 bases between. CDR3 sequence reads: CASSEEVGGPGGEQYF. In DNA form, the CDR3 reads TGTGCCAGCAGTGAAGAGGTGGGGGGCCCCGGGGGGGAGCAGTACTTC.

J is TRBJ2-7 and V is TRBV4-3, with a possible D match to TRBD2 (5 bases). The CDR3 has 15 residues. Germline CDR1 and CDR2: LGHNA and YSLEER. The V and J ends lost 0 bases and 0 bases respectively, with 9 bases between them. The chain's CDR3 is CASSQEDSISYEQYF. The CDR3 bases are TGCGCCAGCAGCCAAGAGGACTCGATCTCCTACGAGCAGTACTTC.

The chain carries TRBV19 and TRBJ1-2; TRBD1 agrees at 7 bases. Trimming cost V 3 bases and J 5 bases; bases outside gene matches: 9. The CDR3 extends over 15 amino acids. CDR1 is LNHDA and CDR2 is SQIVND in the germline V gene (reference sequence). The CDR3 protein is CASSIAGQSLYGYTF. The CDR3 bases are TGTGCCAGTAGTATTGCGGGACAGAGTTTATATGGCTACACCTTC.

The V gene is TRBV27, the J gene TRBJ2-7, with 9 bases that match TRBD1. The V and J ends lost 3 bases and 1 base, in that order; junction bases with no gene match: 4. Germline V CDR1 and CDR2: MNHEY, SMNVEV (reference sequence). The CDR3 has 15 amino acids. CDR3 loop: CASSFATGGSYEQYF. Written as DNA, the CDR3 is TGTGCCAGCAGTTTCGCGACAGGGGGTTCCTACGAGCAGTACTTC.

The CDR3 region has the DNA TGTGCCAGTACCTCGCTGACTAGCGGGAAGGTCAATGAGCAGTTCTTC. Translating gives CASTSLTSGKVNEQFF. The chain recombines TRBV19 with TRBJ2-1; TRBD2 matches 11 bases. Germline CDR1 and CDR2: LNHDA and SQIVND (reference sequence). Trimming cost V 7 bases and J 6 bases; bases outside gene matches: 11. This CDR3 contains 16 residues.

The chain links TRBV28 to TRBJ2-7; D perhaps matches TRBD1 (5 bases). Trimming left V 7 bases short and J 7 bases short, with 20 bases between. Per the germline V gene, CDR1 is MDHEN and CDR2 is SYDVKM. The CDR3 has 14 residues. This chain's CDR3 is CASTRAGLLREQYF. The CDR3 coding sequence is TGTGCCAGCACCAGGGCAGGGTTATTAAGGGAGCAGTACTTC.

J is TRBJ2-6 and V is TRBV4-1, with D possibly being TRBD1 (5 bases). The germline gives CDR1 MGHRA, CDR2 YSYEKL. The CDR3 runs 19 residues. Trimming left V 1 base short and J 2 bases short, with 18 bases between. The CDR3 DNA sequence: TGCGCCAGCAGCCAAGTGGCATCAGGGATCTGGACTGGGGCCAACGTCCTGACTTTC. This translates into CASSQVASGIWTGANVLTF.

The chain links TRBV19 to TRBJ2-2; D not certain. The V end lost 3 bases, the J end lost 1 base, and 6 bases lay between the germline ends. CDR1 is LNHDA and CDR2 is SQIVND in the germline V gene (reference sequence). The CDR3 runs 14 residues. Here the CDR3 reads CASSISGNTGELFF. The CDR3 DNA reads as TGTGCCAGTAGTATTTCCGGGAACACCGGGGAGCTGTTTTTT. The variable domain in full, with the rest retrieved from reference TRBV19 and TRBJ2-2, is DGGITQSPKYLFRKEGQNVTLSCEQNLNHDAMYWYRQDPGQGLRLIYYSQIVNDFQKGDIAEGYSVSREKKESFPLTVTSAQKNPTAFYLCASSISGNTGELFFGEGSRLTVL.

CDR3 sequence: CAISAQGASTGELFF. The DNA of the CDR3 is TGTGCCATCAGCGCACAGGGGGCGAGCACCGGGGAGCTGTTTTTT. V gene TRBV10-3 combines with J gene TRBJ2-2, with 9 nucleotides matching TRBD1. V lost 6 bases, J lost 4 bases, and 6 bases stayed unmatched. CDR1 is ENHRY and CDR2 is SYGVKD in the germline V gene. This CDR3 spans 15 amino acids.

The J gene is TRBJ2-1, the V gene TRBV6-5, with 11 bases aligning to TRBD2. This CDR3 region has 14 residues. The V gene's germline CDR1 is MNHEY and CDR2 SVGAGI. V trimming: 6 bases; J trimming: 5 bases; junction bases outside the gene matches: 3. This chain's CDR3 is CASRLAGGNNEQFF. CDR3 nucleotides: TGTGCCAGCAGGCTAGCGGGGGGCAACAATGAGCAGTTCTTC.

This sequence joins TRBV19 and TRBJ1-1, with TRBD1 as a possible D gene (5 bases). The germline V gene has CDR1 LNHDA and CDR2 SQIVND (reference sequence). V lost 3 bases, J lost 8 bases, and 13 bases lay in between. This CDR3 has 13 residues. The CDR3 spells CASSIGQGIEAFF. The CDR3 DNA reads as TGTGCCAGTAGTATCGGGCAGGGAATAGAAGCTTTCTTT. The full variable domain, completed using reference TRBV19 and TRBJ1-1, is DGGITQSPKYLFRKEGQNVTLSCEQNLNHDAMYWYRQDPGQGLRLIYYSQIVNDFQKGDIAEGYSVSREKKESFPLTVTSAQKNPTAFYLCASSIGQGIEAFFGQGTRLTVV.

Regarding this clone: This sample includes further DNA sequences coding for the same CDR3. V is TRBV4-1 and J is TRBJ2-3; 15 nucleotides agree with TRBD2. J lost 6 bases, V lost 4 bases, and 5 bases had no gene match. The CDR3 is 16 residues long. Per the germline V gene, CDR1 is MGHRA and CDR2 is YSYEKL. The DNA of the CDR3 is TGCGCCAGCAGCCGGACTAGCGGGGGGGCCGAGGATACGCAGTATTTT. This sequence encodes CASSRTSGGAEDTQYF.

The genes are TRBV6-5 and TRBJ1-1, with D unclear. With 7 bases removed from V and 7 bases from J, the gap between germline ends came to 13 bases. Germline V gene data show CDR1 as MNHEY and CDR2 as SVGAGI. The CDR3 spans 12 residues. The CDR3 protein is CASTRPPGEAFF. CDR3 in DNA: TGTGCCAGCACCAGACCCCCGGGTGAAGCTTTCTTT.